This T cell receptor (beta chain) was sequenced in a study of radiotherapy plus CTLA-4 blockade in lung cancer (dated by TCRdb to the late 2010s). Study-wide context: Among enrolled patients, roughly 20% had an objective response and around 33% reached disease control.

Preparation of the library involved the immunoSEQ multiplex PCR assay. Here the immuneACCESS table is served through TCRdb, limited to in-frame sequences with V and J called. Missing clones are a known gap in these copies; in checked studies unresolved V genes cover under half, and the rest lacks a known reason. In all, the sample holds 50,000 to 65,000 clones, and about 80% of those were seen once. About 6.1% of the sample is taken by the ten largest. The germline V gene gives CDR1 as SGHRS and CDR2 as YFSETQ. The CDR3 runs 14 amino acids, cysteine and phenylalanine included. Only CDR3 DNA remains: 42 bases, in frame from the first base. Study-wide findings and limitations: The strongest predictors of response, as reported, were early dynamic changes in blood T cell clones along with a rise in serum interferon-beta after radiation. TCR clones derived from tumors expanded in peripheral blood after treatment with radiotherapy and ipilimumab.

The study tested focal radiation therapy combined with CTLA-4 blockade (ipilimumab) in patients with chemo-refractory metastatic non-small-cell lung cancer. Worth noting for this clone: Its binding antigen is unknown. Base qualities are not recorded, but no much larger clone differs from it by a single base.

The receptor was derived from a human donor with non-small cell lung cancer whose response to radiotherapy plus ipilimumab could not be evaluated. The chain couples TRBV5-1 to TRBJ2-5, and TRBD1 aligns with 9 junction nucleotides. The J call is uncertain, as TRBJ2-7 better fits the DNA end. This sample comprised peripheral blood, obtained from a patient treated with radiotherapy plus ipilimumab. Read as DNA, the sequence is TGCGCCAGCAGCTCCCGACAGGGGGCCTACGAGCAGTACTTC. Its protein reads: CASSSRQGAYEQYF.